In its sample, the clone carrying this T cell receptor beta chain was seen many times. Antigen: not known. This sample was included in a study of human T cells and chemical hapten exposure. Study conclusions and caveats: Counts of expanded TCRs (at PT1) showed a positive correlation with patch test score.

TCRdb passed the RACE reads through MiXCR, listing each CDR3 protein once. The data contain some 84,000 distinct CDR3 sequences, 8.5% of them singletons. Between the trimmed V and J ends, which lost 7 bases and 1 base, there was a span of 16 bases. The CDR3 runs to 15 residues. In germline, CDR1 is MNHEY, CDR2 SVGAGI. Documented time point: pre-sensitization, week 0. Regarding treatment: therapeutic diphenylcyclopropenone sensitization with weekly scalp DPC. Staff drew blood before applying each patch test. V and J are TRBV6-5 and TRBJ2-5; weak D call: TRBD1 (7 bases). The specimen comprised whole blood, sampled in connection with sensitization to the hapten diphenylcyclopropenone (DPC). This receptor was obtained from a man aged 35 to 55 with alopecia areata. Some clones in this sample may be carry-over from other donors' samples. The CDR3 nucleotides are TGTGCCAGCAAGGGGGGACAGAGCTTCCAAGAGACCCAGTACTTC. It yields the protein CASKGGQSFQETQYF.